This TCR beta chain comes out of a study of blood T cell repertoires in COVID-19. Study-wide context: Sites in the United States, Italy and Spain provided acute and convalescent COVID-19 samples. In each case, the material was cDNA or gDNA derived from T cells, B-cell-depleted T cells, or PBMCs.

Study processing details: Estimation of nucleated cell counts was performed using reference gene primer amplification. The table came from immunoSEQ multiplex PCR; TCRdb's copy has only in-frame clones and leaves some out. The V and J calls and the clone size are those of that table, but D and trimming were determined from the DNA. The data contain 140,000 or so clones, approximately 88% of them singletons. The CDR3 runs to 13 residues. Germline lookup yields CDR1 MDHEN and CDR2 SYDVKM. The V segment lost 8 bases and the J segment 6 bases; nucleotides outside the gene matches: 10. The sequenced sample was peripheral blood. This receptor was taken from a human donor in a cohort sampled during active COVID-19. The rearrangement links TRBV28 to TRBJ2-7; the match to TRBD2 covers 7 bases. The CDR3 spells CASHDGGFGEQYF. The CDR3 nucleotides are TGTGCCAGCCACGACGGGGGGTTTGGCGAGCAGTACTTC.